A single sample is the source of the 3 T cell receptor beta chains below, sequenced in a study of tumor-infiltrating lymphocytes in primary liver carcinoma. DNA and RNA were both co-extracted from 20-30 mg of bulk tissue that had not been sorted. cDNA specific to TCR beta was made from 500 to 650 ng of total RNA, with a constant-region primer employed for priming. Libraries of TCR beta came from three nested multiplex PCR rounds with slightly modified ARM-PCR. Running 10 cycles apiece, the first two PCR rounds relied on TRBV1-TRBV30 forward primers together with a C-beta reverse primer. One entry per CDR3 protein results from TCRdb running MiXCR on the multiplex PCR reads. The sample has fewer than 200,000 distinct CDR3 sequences; around 85% are singletons. Specimen: tumor tissue from primary liver carcinoma. These TCRs come from a man between 40 and 49 years old with primary liver carcinoma and hepatitis B virus infection.

The gene calls are TRBV12-3 or TRBV12-4 and TRBJ1-6; 10 bases map to TRBD1. The CDR3 consists of 15 residues. Trimming took 6 bases from V and 19 from J; bases not matched to a gene: 18. The CDR3 coding sequence is TGTGCCAGCAGAACCGACAGGGGGCGTCTTTCACCCTTTCACTTT. Its translation is CASRTDRGRLSPFHF.

Worth noting for this clonotype: The junction shows a germline mismatch at one end, possibly a read error. V usage is TRBV29-1 and J usage is TRBJ1-5; no definite D call. The germline gives CDR1 SQVTM, CDR2 ANQGSEA. The CDR3 is 13 residues long. The CDR3 loop reads CRVVSSVNLPQHF. The CDR3 coding sequence is TGCAGGGTTGTGAGTAGTGTTAATCTGCCCCAGCATTTT.

Comment on this clonotype: The junction and the germline gene differ at one end; a read error may be behind it. V gene TRBV11-2 combines with J gene TRBJ2-7, with 11 positions matching TRBD2. Looked up from germline, CDR1 is SGHAT and CDR2 is FQNNGV. This CDR3 region has 16 residues. The CDR3 sequence: CSSSLSSGRVPYEQYF. The DNA of the CDR3 is TGTTCCAGTAGCTTAAGTAGCGGGAGGGTTCCCTACGAGCAGTACTTC.